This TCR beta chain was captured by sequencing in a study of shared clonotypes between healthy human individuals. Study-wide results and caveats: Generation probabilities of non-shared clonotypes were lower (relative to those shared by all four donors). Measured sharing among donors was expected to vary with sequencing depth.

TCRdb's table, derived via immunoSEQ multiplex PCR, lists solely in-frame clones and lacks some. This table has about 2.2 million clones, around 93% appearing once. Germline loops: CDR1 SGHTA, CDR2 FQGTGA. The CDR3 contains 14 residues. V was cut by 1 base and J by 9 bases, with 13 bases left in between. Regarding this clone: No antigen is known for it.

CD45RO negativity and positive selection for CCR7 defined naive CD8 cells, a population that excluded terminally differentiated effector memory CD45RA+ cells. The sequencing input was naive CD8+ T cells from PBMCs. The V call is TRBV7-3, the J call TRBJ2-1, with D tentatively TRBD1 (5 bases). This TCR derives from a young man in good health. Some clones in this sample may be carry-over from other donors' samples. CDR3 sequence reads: CASSLIGQGTEQFF. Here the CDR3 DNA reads TGTGCCAGCAGCTTAATCGGTCAGGGAACTGAGCAGTTCTTC.